This entry lists 32 T cell receptor beta chains sequenced from one sample in a study of T cells after yellow fever vaccination. MiXCR, applied by TCRdb to the 5' RACE reads, yields one record per CDR3 protein. The sample has about 29,000 distinct CDR3 sequences; about 5% are singletons. The starting material was CD8+ T cells sorted from PBMCs, obtained 10 days after the yellow fever booster vaccination. The receptors originated from a man aged 30-40 years who received the YFV17D yellow fever vaccine.

At least ten counts were recorded for this clonotype. The V and J genes are TRBV5-1 and TRBJ1-1; 7 bases agree with TRBD1. J was trimmed by 1 base and V by 5 bases; bases with no gene match: 5. CDR3 size: 14 residues. CDR1 SGHRS and CDR2 YFSETQ come from the germline V gene. CDR3 residues: CASSSGTENTEAFF. The CDR3 DNA is TGCGCCAGCAGTTCCGGGACAGAGAACACTGAAGCTTTCTTT.

This clonotype was counted at least ten times. The chain combines TRBV27 with TRBJ2-4; D not certain. Germline V gene lookup returns CDR1 MNHEY and CDR2 SMNVEV (reference sequence). V lost 5 bases, J lost 7 bases, and 12 bases lay in between. The CDR3 is 13 amino acids. The CDR3 is CASSPPSPNIQYF. CDR3 coding DNA: TGTGCCAGCAGTCCCCCCTCCCCGAACATTCAGTACTTC.

This clonotype has at least ten counts. The J gene is TRBJ2-3, the V gene TRBV7-2; unclear D gene. Trimming took 0 bases from V and 1 from J, leaving 8 bases between them. Germline V gives CDR1 SGHTA, CDR2 FQGNSA. The CDR3 spans 15 residues. In nucleotides, the CDR3 is TGTGCCAGCAGCTTAGCTTCTACCCGCACAGATACGCAGTATTTT. This gives the protein CASSLASTRTDTQYF.

The sample holds many counts of this clonotype. This rearrangement joins TRBV7-9 to TRBJ1-2; D is unresolved. This CDR3 is built from 15 residues. Trimming removed 5 bases at V and 4 bases at J, with 17 bases between. Germline CDR1 SEHNR, CDR2 FQNEAQ (reference sequence). This CDR3 reads CASSPGWEIPYGYTF. CDR3 sequence (DNA): TGTGCCAGCAGCCCCGGTTGGGAGATCCCCTATGGCTACACCTTC.

At least ten counts were recorded for this clonotype. The chain uses TRBV7-9 and TRBJ2-7; D unclear. Trimming took off 2 bases at V and 5 bases at J, with 10 bases between the two ends. This CDR3 has 13 residues. Looked up from germline, CDR1 is SEHNR and CDR2 is FQNEAQ (reference sequence). The CDR3 is CASSLYTDDEQYF. The CDR3, as DNA: TGTGCCAGCAGCTTATATACCGATGACGAGCAGTACTTC.

The table lists this clonotype with many counts. This chain connects TRBV9 to TRBJ2-5; D perhaps matches TRBD1 (6 bases). Germline V lookup: CDR1 SGDLS, CDR2 YYNGEE. The CDR3 is 14 residues long. V was clipped by 2 bases and J by 2 bases, with 10 bases between them. The chain's CDR3 is CASSVRDTQETQYF. CDR3 DNA: TGTGCCAGCAGCGTCCGGGACACTCAAGAGACCCAGTACTTC.

This clonotype appeared many times. This chain uses TRBV2 with TRBJ2-5; 13 bases align to TRBD2. The CDR3 has 15 residues. Germline V gene lookup returns CDR1 SNHLY and CDR2 FYNNEI. The V segment lost 3 bases and the J segment 5 bases; nucleotides outside the gene matches: 3. CDR3 loop: CASSEGTSGTETQYF. DNA of the CDR3: TGTGCCAGCAGTGAGGGGACTAGCGGGACTGAGACCCAGTACTTC.

This clonotype was seen ten or more times. CDR3 in DNA: TGTGCCAGCAGCGTAGGCGGGGGCACCGGGGAGCTGTTTTTT. It codes for CASSVGGGTGELFF. The chain has TRBV9 and TRBJ2-2, with 7 bases that match TRBD2. This CDR3 comprises 14 residues. The V gene's germline CDR1 is SGDLS and CDR2 YYNGEE. J lost 4 bases, V lost 0 bases, and 0 bases had no gene match.

This clonotype was counted many times. The rearrangement joins TRBV11-2 to TRBJ2-7; D is possibly TRBD1 (6 bases). There are 16 residues in the CDR3. CDR1 and CDR2 (germline): SGHAT, FQNNGV. Deletions cut 3 bases from V and 4 bases from J, with 19 bases between. The CDR3 sequence: CASSFTGTLQLYEQYF. As DNA, the CDR3 is TGTGCCAGCAGCTTCACCGGGACACTGCAGCTGTACGAGCAGTACTTC.

This clonotype was counted many times. The chain couples TRBV6-2 or TRBV6-3 to TRBJ2-5; 7 nucleotides line up with TRBD2. Per the germline V gene, CDR1 is MNHEY and CDR2 is SVGEGT. This CDR3 has 13 amino acids. V gave up 5 bases and J gave up 2 bases; unmatched junction bases: 2. CDR3 nucleotides: TGTGCCAGCAGTGGACTAGATCAAGAGACCCAGTACTTC. This translates into CASSGLDQETQYF.

The sample holds many counts of this clonotype. V is TRBV12-5 and J is TRBJ1-1, with D uncertain. The CDR3 has 14 residues. Trimming left V 6 bases short and J 4 bases short, with 15 bases between. The germline gives CDR1 LGHNT, CDR2 FRNRAP. The CDR3 here is CASGRGRRVTEAFF. The CDR3 DNA follows: TGTGCTAGTGGGAGAGGTCGCAGAGTCACTGAAGCTTTCTTT.

In its sample, this clonotype was seen many times. The chain links TRBV7-2 to TRBJ2-5, with D perhaps matching TRBD2 (6 bases). Germline V gene lookup returns CDR1 SGHTA and CDR2 FQGNSA. V was shortened by 4 bases and J by 1 base, with 16 bases between the two germline ends. CDR3 size: 16 residues. In DNA form, the CDR3 reads TGTGCCAGCAGCTCGGGGGTGTGGGACGGCCAAGAGACCCAGTACTTC. This encodes CASSSGVWDGQETQYF.

This clonotype was counted ten times or more. The chain carries TRBV7-8 and TRBJ2-1, with 9 bases aligning to TRBD2. The germline V gene has CDR1 SGHVS and CDR2 FQNEAQ. This CDR3 contains 15 residues. V trimming: 5 bases; J trimming: 4 bases; junction bases outside the gene matches: 6. The CDR3 reads CASSPTSGLYNEQFF. CDR3 sequence (DNA): TGTGCCAGCAGCCCCACTAGCGGGCTGTACAATGAGCAGTTCTTC.

At least ten counts were recorded for this clonotype. V usage is TRBV7-9 and J usage is TRBJ2-1; D possibly corresponds to TRBD1 (6 bases). In germline, CDR1 is SEHNR, CDR2 FQNEAQ (reference sequence). This CDR3 has 13 residues. Trimming shortened V by 5 bases and J by 4 bases, and 9 bases separated the two germline ends. The CDR3 nucleotides read TGTGCCAGCAGCCGGACAGAATACAATGAGCAGTTCTTC. The encoded protein is CASSRTEYNEQFF.

This clonotype has ten or more counts. The V call is TRBV7-6, the J call TRBJ1-5; weak D call: TRBD1 (5 bases). The ends were cut back, 2 bases at V and 3 bases at J, with 17 bases in the middle. The germline V gene encodes CDR1 SGHVS and CDR2 FNYEAQ. This CDR3 has 17 residues. The CDR3 loop reads CASSLSTGGLFNQPQHF. As DNA, the CDR3 is TGTGCCAGCAGCTTAAGTACAGGAGGACTATTCAATCAGCCCCAGCATTTT.

This clonotype was seen ten or more times. This rearrangement joins TRBV3-1 to TRBJ2-2, with D unresolved. The germline CDR1 and CDR2 sequences are LGHDT and YNNKEL (reference sequence). Trimming removed 0 bases at V and 5 bases at J, with 4 bases between. There are 13 residues in the CDR3. The CDR3 nucleotides read TGTGCCAGCAGCCAAGAAGGGACCGGGGAGCTGTTTTTT. Its protein is CASSQEGTGELFF. The whole variable domain, filled in from reference TRBV3-1 and TRBJ2-2, reads DTAVSQTPKYLVTQMGNDKSIKCEQNLGHDTMYWYKQDSKKFLKIMFSYNNKELIINETVPNRFSPKSPDKAHLNLHINSLELGDSAVYFCASSQEGTGELFFGEGSRLTVL.

This clonotype is labeled as medium-sized. The V gene is TRBV25-1, the J gene TRBJ2-5, with D maybe TRBD2 (5 bases). The germline V gene encodes CDR1 MGHDK and CDR2 SYGVNS. V lost 1 base, J lost 5 bases, and 11 bases lay in between. The CDR3 totals 14 residues. CDR3 protein: CASSEFGNGETQYF. The DNA of the CDR3 is TGTGCCAGCAGTGAATTCGGGAACGGGGAGACCCAGTACTTC.

This clonotype was observed at least ten times. The chain recombines TRBV7-2 with TRBJ2-7; 8 nucleotides align to TRBD1. The CDR3 sequence is 12 residues long. V was clipped by 5 bases and J by 6 bases; unmatched bases: 3. Germline lookup yields CDR1 SGHTA and CDR2 FQGNSA. CDR3 sequence reads: CASSGTGGEQYF. CDR3 nucleotide sequence: TGTGCCAGCAGCGGAACAGGGGGCGAGCAGTACTTC.

Many counts were recorded for this clonotype. The J gene is TRBJ2-7, the V gene TRBV6-1; 7 bases map to TRBD2. Trimming cost V 8 bases and J 0 bases; bases outside gene matches: 10. Germline V gene lookup returns CDR1 MNHNS and CDR2 SASEGT. This CDR3 has 15 residues. CDR3: CASGGVADSSYEQYF. CDR3 sequence (DNA): TGTGCCAGCGGGGGGGTAGCTGACAGCTCCTACGAGCAGTACTTC.

This clonotype was seen ten or more times. The genes are TRBV5-1 and TRBJ1-1; TRBD1 is a possible D gene (5 bases). Trimming took 3 bases from V and 1 from J, leaving 10 bases between them. The CDR3 runs to 14 residues. CDR1 is SGHRS, CDR2 YFSETQ, per germline. The CDR3 reads CASSWRGENTEAFF. The CDR3 DNA follows: TGCGCCAGCAGCTGGAGAGGGGAGAACACTGAAGCTTTCTTT.

This clonotype was recorded at least ten times. The chain is built from TRBV15 and TRBJ2-3, with D perhaps TRBD2 (5 bases). Per germline, CDR1 LNHNV and CDR2 YYDKDF (reference sequence). The V end was cut by 10 bases, the J end by 6 bases, with 14 bases between. This CDR3 is built from 12 residues. CDR3: CANSREADTQYF. In nucleotides, the CDR3 is TGTGCCAATAGTCGGGAAGCTGATACGCAGTATTTT.

This clonotype occurred many times. CDR3 nucleotide sequence: TGTGCCAGCAGCACGCCCTTCGGGACAGATAACACAGATACGCAGTATTTT. This translates into CASSTPFGTDNTDTQYF. J is TRBJ2-3 and V is TRBV28; 7 nucleotides match TRBD1. CDR1 MDHEN and CDR2 SYDVKM come from the germline V gene. J lost 2 bases, V lost 6 bases, and 14 bases had no gene match. The CDR3 is made up of 17 amino acids.

This clonotype was seen ten or more times. This chain connects TRBV18 to TRBJ2-1, with D possibly being TRBD2 (5 bases). Germline CDR1 is KGHSH and CDR2 is LQKENI. The CDR3 totals 15 residues. V was cut by 3 bases and J by 6 bases, with 15 bases left in between. The CDR3 loop is CASSPPGVLSNEQFF. CDR3 nucleotide sequence: TGTGCCAGCTCACCTCCCGGGGTACTGTCCAATGAGCAGTTCTTC.

The table lists this clonotype with many counts. The V gene is TRBV25-1, the J gene TRBJ1-5, with D uncertain. V was clipped by 5 bases and J by 3 bases, with 8 bases between them. Germline CDR1 MGHDK, CDR2 SYGVNS. CDR3 length: 13 residues. For the CDR3, the DNA is TGTGCCAGCAGTCCCTCCGTCAATCAGCCCCAGCATTTT. As protein: CASSPSVNQPQHF.

This clonotype was detected many times. This rearrangement joins TRBV6-5 to TRBJ2-5; D is unclear. Trimming cost V 8 bases and J 5 bases, with 15 bases left between them. The germline CDR1 and CDR2 sequences are MNHEY and SVGAGI. The CDR3 length is 13 residues. CDR3 residues: CASHPGQGETQYF. In DNA form, the CDR3 reads TGTGCCAGCCACCCCGGCCAAGGGGAGACCCAGTACTTC.

The table lists this clonotype with many counts. V gene TRBV20-1 combines with J gene TRBJ2-7; no clear D. This CDR3 has 15 residues. V lost 3 bases and J 2 bases, leaving 17 bases between the germline ends. Germline V gene data show CDR1 as DFQATT and CDR2 as SNEGSKA (reference sequence). CDR3 region: CSASSDGPQTYEQYF. The CDR3 DNA follows: TGCAGTGCTAGCTCCGACGGTCCTCAAACCTACGAGCAGTACTTC.

The chain links TRBV10-3 to TRBJ2-5, with D possibly matching TRBD1 (6 bases). The ends were cut back, 5 bases at V and 2 bases at J, with 18 bases in the middle. CDR3 length equals 16 residues. The germline V gene encodes CDR1 ENHRY and CDR2 SYGVKD. In DNA form, the CDR3 reads TGTGCCATCAGTACGAGGGGGTACGGGATACAAGAGACCCAGTACTTC. Translating it yields CAISTRGYGIQETQYF.

This clonotype was observed many times. The V gene is TRBV29-1, the J gene TRBJ2-1, with 9 bases identical to TRBD1. CDR1 and CDR2 (germline): SQVTM, ANQGSEA. The CDR3 is made up of 14 amino acids. Losses at the gene ends were 6 bases for V and 1 base for J; bases not matched to a gene: 4. The CDR3 DNA is TGCAGCGTCAAGACAGGGGGTTCCTACAATGAGCAGTTCTTC. This codes for CSVKTGGSYNEQFF.

This clonotype has ten or more counts. The chain uses TRBV7-9 and TRBJ1-5; D ambiguous. The CDR3 loop spans 12 amino acids. In germline, CDR1 is SEHNR, CDR2 FQNEAQ (reference sequence). Trimming left V 0 bases short and J 7 bases short, with 4 bases between. CDR3 loop: CASSLAGQPQHF. Written as DNA, the CDR3 is TGTGCCAGCAGCTTAGCCGGGCAGCCCCAGCATTTT.

This clonotype was seen at least ten times. The chain couples TRBV2 to TRBJ2-5; 8 bases align to TRBD1. J was trimmed by 5 bases and V by 0 bases; bases with no gene match: 2. The CDR3 spans 14 residues. Germline loops: CDR1 SNHLY, CDR2 FYNNEI. The CDR3 nucleotides are TGTGCCAGCAGTGAAGCGGACAGGGCTGAGACCCAGTACTTC. Its protein product is CASSEADRAETQYF.

This clonotype was counted at least ten times. The chain couples TRBV2 to TRBJ2-3; 12 bases align to TRBD2. The CDR3 extends over 15 amino acids. V lost 6 bases, J lost 3 bases, and 4 bases stayed unmatched. Germline CDR1 reads SNHLY; CDR2 reads FYNNEI. The CDR3 bases are TGTGCCAGCAGGGCCGGGACTAGCGGGACAGATACGCAGTATTTT. Amino acid sequence: CASRAGTSGTDTQYF.

There are many counts of this clonotype. The chain is built from TRBV27 and TRBJ2-3; TRBD2 matches at 10 bases. CDR3 length: 16 residues. V shed 6 bases, J shed 6 bases, and the junction held 12 bases outside the gene matches. Germline CDR1 reads MNHEY; CDR2 reads SMNVEV (reference sequence). This CDR3 is CASSPSSGSITDTQYF. CDR3 in DNA: TGTGCCAGCAGCCCCTCTAGCGGGAGTATCACGGATACGCAGTATTTT.